This TCR beta chain was sequenced for a study of blood T cell repertoires in COVID-19. Study details: Spain, Italy and the United States supplied samples that represented acute and convalescent COVID-19.

Germline values: CDR1 SQVTM, CDR2 ANQGSEA. The CDR3 length is 13 residues. Trimming took 3 bases from V and 1 from J, leaving 6 bases between them. Which cohort a participant joined came from the clinical history participants gave. This clone was detected a few times. Authors' processing steps: Reference gene primer amplification in the assay estimated nucleated cell counts. Sequenced by immunoSEQ multiplex PCR; TCRdb stores in-frame clones only, minus some. V, J and clone size reflect that table, while D and trimming were determined from the DNA. The table shows 150,000 to 200,000 clones, with about 80% occurring only once.

The genes are TRBV29-1 and TRBJ2-2; D is perhaps TRBD1 (5 bases). Sequencing input: PBMCs or T cells enriched from blood (not recorded which). The source is a man aged 60 to 69 who had been exposed to COVID-19. The CDR3 region is CSVDTGNTGELFF. In nucleotides, the CDR3 is TGCAGCGTTGATACAGGGAACACCGGGGAGCTGTTTTTT.